This T cell receptor (beta chain) was obtained from a study of OX40 agonist ivuxolimab in advanced cancers. Study at large: The dose of intravenous ivuxolimab that patients received every 2 weeks ranged from 0.01 to 10 mg/kg. The dose-escalation group included hepatocellular carcinoma, melanoma, renal cell carcinoma and head and neck cancer.

Measured with immunoSEQ multiplex PCR; TCRdb has only the in-frame clones, and not every one. The sample shows tens of thousands of clones, 65% to 90% of them seen only once. General study results and limits: The antigens recognized by the expanded peripheral T cells, that is their antigen specificity, were not determined. In the 0.1 to 3.0 mg/kg range, CD4+ and CD8+ blood T cells had expanded clonally by week 6.

About this clone: Its cognate antigen is unknown.

This CDR3 has 15 residues. Unmatched junction bases numbered 7, after V lost 6 bases and J lost 3 bases. Germline CDR1 is SNHLY and CDR2 is FYNNEI. The sequenced sample was CD4+ or CD8+ T cells sorted from blood, obtained in a trial of the OX40 agonist ivuxolimab. This chain joins TRBV2 and TRBJ2-7, with 11 bases identical to TRBD2. This sequence originates from an adult with an advanced solid tumor such as melanoma, head and neck, liver or kidney cancer. CDR3 nucleotide sequence: TGTGCCAGCAGGATCGGGACTAGCGGACACTACGAGCAGTACTTC. Its translation is CASRIGTSGHYEQYF.